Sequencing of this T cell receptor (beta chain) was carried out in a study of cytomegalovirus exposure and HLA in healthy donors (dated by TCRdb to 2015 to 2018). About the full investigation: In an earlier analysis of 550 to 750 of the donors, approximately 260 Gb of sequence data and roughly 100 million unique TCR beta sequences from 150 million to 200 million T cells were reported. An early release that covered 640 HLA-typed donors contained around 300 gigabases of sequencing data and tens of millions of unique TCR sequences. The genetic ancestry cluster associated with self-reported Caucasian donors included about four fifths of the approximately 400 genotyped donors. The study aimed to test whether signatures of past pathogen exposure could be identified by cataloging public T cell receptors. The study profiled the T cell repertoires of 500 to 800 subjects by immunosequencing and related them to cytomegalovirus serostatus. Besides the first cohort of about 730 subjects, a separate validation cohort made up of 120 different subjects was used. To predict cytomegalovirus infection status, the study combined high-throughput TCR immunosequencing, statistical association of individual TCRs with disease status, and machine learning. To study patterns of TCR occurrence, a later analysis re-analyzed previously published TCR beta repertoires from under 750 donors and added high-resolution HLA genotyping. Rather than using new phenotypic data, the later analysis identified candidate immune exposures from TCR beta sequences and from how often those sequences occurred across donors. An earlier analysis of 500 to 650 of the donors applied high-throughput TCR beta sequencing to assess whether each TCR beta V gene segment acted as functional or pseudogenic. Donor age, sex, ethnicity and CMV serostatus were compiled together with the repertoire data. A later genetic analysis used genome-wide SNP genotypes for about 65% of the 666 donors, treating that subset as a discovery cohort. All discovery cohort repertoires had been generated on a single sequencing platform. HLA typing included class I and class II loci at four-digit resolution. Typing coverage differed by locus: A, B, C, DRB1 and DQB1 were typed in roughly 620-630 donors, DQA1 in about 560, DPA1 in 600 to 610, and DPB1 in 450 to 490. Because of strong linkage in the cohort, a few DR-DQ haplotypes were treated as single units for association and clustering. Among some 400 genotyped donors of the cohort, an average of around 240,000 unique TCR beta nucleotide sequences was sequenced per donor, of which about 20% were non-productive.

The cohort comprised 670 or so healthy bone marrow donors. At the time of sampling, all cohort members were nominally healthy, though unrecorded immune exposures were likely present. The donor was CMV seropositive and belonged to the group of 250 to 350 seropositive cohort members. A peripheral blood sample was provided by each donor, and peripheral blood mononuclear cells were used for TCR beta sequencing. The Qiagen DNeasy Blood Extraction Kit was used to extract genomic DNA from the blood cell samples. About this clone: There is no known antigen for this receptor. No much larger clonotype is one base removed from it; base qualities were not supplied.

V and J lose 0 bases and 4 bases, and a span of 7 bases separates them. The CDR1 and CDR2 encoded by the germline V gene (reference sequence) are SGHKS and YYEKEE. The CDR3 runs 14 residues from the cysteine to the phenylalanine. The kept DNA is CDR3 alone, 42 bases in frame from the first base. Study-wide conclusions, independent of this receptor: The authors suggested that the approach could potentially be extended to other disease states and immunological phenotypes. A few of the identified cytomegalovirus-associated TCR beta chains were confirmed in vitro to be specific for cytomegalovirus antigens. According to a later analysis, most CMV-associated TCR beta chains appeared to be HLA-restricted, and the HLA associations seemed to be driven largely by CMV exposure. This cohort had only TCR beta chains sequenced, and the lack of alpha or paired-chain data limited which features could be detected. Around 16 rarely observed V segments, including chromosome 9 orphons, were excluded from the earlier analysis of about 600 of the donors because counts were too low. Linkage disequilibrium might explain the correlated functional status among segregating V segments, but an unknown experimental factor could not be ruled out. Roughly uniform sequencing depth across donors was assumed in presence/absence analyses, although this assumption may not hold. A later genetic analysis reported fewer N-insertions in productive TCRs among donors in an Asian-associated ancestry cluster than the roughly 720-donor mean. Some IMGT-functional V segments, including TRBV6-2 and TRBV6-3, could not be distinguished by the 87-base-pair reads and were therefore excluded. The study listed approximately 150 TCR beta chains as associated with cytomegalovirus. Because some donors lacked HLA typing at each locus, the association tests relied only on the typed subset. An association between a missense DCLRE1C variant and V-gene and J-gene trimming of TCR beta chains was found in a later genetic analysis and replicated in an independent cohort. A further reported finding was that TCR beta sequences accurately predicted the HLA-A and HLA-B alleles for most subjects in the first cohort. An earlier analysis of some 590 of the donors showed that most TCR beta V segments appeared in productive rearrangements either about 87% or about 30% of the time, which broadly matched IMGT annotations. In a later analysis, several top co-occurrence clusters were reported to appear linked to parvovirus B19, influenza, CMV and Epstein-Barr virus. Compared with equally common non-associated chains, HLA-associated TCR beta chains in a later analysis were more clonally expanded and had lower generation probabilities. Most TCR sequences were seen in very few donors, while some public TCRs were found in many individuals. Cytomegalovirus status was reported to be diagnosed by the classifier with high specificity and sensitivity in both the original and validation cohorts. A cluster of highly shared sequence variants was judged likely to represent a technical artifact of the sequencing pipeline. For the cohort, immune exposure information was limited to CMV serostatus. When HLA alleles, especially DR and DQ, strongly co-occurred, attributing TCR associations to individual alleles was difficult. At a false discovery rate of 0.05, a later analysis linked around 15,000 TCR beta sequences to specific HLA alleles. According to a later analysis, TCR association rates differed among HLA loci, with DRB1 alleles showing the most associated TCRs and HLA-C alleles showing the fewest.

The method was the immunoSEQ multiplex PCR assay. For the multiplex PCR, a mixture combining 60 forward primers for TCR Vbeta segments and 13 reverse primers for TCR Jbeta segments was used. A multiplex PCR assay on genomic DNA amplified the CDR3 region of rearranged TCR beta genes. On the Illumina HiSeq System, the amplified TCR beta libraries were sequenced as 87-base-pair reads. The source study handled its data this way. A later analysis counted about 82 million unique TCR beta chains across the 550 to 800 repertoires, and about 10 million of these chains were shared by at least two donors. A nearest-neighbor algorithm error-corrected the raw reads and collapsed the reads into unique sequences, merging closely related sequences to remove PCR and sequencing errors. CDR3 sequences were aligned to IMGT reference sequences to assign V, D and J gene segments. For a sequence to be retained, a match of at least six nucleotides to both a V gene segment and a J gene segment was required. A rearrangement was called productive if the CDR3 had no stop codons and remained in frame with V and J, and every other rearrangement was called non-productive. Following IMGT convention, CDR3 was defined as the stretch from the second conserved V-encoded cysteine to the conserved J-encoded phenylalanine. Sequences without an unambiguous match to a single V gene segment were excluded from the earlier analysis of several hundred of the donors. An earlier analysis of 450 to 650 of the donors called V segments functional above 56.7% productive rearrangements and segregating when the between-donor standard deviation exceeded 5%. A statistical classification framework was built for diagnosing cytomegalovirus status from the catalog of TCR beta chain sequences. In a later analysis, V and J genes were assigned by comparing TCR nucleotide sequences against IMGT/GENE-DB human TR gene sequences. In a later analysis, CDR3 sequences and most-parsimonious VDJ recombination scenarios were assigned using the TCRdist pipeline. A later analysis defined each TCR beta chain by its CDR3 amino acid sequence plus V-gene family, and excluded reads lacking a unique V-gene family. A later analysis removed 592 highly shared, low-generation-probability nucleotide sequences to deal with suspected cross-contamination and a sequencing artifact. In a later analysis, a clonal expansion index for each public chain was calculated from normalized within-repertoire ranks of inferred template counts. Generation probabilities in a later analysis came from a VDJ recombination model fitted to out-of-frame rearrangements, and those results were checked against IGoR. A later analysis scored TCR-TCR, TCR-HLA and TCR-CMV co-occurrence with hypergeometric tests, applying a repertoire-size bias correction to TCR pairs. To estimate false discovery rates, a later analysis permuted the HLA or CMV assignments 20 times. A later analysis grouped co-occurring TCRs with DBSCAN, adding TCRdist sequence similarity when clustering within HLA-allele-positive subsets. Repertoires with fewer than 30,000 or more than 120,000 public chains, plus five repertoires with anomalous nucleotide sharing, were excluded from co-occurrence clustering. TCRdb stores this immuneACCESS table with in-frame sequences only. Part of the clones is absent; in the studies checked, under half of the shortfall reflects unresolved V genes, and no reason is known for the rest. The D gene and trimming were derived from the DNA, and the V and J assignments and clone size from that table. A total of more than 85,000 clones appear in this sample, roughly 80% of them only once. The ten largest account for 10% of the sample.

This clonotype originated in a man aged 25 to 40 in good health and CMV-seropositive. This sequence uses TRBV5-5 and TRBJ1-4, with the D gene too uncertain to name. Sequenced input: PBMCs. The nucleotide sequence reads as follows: TGTGCCAGCAGCTTGGGTGATAGTAATGAAAAACTGTTTTTT. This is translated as CASSLGDSNEKLFF.